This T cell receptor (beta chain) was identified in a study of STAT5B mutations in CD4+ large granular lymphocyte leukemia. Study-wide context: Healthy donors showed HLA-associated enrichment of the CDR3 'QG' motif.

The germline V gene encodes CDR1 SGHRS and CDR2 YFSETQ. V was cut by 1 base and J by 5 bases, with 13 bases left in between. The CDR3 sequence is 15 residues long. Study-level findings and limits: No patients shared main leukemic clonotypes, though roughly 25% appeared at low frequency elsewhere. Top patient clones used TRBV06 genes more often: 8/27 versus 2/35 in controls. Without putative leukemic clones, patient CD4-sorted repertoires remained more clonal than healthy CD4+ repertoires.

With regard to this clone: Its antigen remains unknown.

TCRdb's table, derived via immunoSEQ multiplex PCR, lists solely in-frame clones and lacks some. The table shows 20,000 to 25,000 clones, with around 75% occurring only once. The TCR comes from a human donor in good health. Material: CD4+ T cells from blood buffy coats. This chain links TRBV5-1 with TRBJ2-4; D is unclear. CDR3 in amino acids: CASSLSDSPQNIQYF. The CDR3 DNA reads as TGCGCCAGCAGCTTGAGCGACTCTCCTCAAAACATTCAGTACTTC.